The clone carrying this T cell receptor (beta chain) was observed at least ten times. The authors deemed Graves' hyperthyroidism stable absent ophthalmopathy progression within 18 months. RNA transcripts gave rise to amplified TCR beta CDR3 regions. HTBI primers were used for first-round RT-PCR of the TCR CDR3. MiXCR, applied by TCRdb to the multiplex PCR reads, yields one record per CDR3 protein. The sample records under 400,000 distinct CDR3 sequences, 25% being singletons. The CDR3 length is 16 residues. The germline V gene encodes CDR1 SGHNT and CDR2 YENEEA. V shed 2 bases, J shed 6 bases, and the junction held 10 bases outside the gene matches. The data originate from a study of T cells in Graves' hyperthyroidism and ophthalmopathy.

The receptor was isolated from a man aged 50-60 years with Graves' hyperthyroidism. Source material: blood. This sequence joins TRBV11-3 and TRBJ2-7, with 10 bases that match TRBD2. Here the CDR3 DNA reads TGTGCCAGCAGCTTAAGCCTAGCGGGAGTGTCAGGCGAGCAGTACTTC. Its translation is CASSLSLAGVSGEQYF.